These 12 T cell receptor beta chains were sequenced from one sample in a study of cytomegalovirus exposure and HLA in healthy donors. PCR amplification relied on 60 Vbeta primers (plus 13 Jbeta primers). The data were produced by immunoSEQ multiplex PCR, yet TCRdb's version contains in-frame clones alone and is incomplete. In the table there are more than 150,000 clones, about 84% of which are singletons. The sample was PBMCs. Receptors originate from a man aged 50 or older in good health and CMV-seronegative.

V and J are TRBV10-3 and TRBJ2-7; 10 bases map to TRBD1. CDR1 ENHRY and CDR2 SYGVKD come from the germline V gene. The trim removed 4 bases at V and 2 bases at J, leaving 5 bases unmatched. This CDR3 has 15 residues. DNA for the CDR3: TGTGCCATCAGTGGAGGACAGGGGGGGACCTACGAGCAGTACTTC. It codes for CAISGGQGGTYEQYF.

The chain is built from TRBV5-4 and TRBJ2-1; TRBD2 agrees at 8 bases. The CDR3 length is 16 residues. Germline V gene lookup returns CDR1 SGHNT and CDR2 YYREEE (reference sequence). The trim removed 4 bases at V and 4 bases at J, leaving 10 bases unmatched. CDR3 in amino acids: CASSLRGSGGYNEQFF. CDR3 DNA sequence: TGTGCCAGCAGCCTCCGGGGGAGCGGGGGATACAATGAGCAGTTCTTC.

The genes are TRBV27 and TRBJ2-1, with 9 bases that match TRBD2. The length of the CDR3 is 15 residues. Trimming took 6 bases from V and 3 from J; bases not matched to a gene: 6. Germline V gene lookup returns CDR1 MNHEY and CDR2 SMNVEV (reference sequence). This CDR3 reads CASRSRAGGYNEQFF. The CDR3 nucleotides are TGTGCCAGCAGGAGTCGAGCGGGGGGCTACAATGAGCAGTTCTTC.

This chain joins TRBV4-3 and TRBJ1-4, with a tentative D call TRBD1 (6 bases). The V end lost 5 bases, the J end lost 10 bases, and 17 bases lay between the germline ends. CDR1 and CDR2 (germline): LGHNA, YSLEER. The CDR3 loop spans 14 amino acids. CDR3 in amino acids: CASSEGTWAGKLFF. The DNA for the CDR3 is TGCGCCAGCAGCGAAGGGACATGGGCAGGAAAACTGTTTTTT.

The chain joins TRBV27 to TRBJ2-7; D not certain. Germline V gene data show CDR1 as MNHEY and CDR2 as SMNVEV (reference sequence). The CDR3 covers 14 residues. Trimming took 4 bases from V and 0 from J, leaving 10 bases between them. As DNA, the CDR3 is TGTGCCAGCAGTTCCGACACGTTCTCCTACGAGCAGTACTTC. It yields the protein CASSSDTFSYEQYF.

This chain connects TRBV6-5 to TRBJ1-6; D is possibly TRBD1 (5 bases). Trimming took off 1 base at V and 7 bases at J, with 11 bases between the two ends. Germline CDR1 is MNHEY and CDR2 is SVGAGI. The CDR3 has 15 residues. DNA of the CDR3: TGTGCCAGCAGTTACTTGGTGCGGGGCAATTCACCCCTCCACTTT. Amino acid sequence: CASSYLVRGNSPLHF.

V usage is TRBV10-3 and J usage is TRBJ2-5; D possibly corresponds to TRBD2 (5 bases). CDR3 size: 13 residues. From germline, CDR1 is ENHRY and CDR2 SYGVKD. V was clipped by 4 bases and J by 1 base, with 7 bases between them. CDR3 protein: CAISGAGQETQYF. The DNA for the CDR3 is TGTGCCATCAGTGGGGCGGGCCAAGAGACCCAGTACTTC.

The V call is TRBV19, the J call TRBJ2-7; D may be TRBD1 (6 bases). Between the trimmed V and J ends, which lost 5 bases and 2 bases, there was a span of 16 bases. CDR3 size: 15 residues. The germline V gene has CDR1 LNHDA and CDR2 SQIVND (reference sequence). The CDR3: CASSPMTGLTYEQYF. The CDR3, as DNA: TGTGCCAGTAGTCCCATGACAGGTTTAACCTACGAGCAGTACTTC.

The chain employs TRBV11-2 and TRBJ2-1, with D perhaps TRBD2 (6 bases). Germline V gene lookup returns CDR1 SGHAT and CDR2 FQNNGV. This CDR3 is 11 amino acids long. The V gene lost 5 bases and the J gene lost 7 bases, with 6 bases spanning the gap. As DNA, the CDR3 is TGTGCCAGCAGCCGGGGGAATGAGCAGTTCTTC. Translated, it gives CASSRGNEQFF.

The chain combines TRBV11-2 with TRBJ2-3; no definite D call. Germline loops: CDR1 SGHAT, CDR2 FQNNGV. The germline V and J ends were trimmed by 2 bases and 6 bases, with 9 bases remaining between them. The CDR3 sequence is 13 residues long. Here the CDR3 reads CASSLRVADTQYF. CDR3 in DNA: TGTGCCAGCAGCTTAAGAGTTGCCGATACGCAGTATTTT.

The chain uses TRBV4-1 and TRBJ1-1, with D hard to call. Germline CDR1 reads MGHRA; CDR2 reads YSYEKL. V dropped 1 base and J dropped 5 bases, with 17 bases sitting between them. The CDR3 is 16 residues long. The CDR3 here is CASSQAPQARRTEAFF. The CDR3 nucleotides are TGCGCCAGCAGCCAAGCTCCCCAGGCGAGGAGGACTGAAGCTTTCTTT.

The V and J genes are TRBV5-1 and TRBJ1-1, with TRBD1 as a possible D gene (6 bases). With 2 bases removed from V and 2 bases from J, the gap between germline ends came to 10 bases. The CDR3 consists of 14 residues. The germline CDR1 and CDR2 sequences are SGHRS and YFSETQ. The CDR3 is CASSFGRGNTEAFF. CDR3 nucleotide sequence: TGCGCCAGCAGCTTTGGCAGGGGTAACACTGAAGCTTTCTTT.